The entry below gives a single T cell receptor beta chain sequence along with its context. Its antigen is still unknown. These data are taken from a study of cytomegalovirus exposure and HLA in healthy donors. Germline V gives CDR1 SGHVS, CDR2 FNYEAQ. Germline trimming cut 5 bases from V and 1 base from J; bases unmatched to any gene: 5. The CDR3 length is 15 residues. These donors were members of the approximately 110-subject validation cohort, a group separate from the approximately 620-subject first cohort. Sequencing was performed with immunoSEQ multiplex PCR; in TCRdb, only in-frame clones are kept and a portion is missing. This table holds a few hundred thousand clones, 90% to 95% found once. Regarding the study as a whole: First-cohort TCR clusters were later found to tend to co-occur in the roughly 110 validation repertoires.

This TCR was sampled from a woman under 30 in good health and CMV-seronegative. The sequenced material came from PBMCs. This chain links TRBV7-6 with TRBJ2-1; 7 bases map to TRBD2. The CDR3 protein is CASSKLAKSYNEQFF. CDR3 coding DNA: TGTGCCAGCAGCAAACTAGCGAAATCCTACAATGAGCAGTTCTTC.